This TCR beta chain is drawn from a study of T cells of healthy individuals. This clonotype occurred many times. The CDR3 spans 15 residues. V lost 2 bases, J lost 3 bases, and 9 bases stayed unmatched. Per the germline V gene, CDR1 is GTSNPN and CDR2 is SVGIG (reference sequence). TCRdb reprocessed the 5' RACE reads via MiXCR and lists one record per CDR3 protein. The sample lists 65,000 to 95,000 distinct CDR3 sequences, about 4.8% seen once, with about 7.5% in the top ten. The V call is TRBV30, the J call TRBJ2-7; TRBD2 aligns across 8 bases. The sequence was collected from a female donor in good health. The CDR3 DNA reads as TGTGCCTGGAGTAGGGCGGGAGGAGTCATCTACGAGCAGTACTTC. It is translated as CAWSRAGGVIYEQYF.